The rows below give T cell receptor beta chains drawn from one sample of a study of T cells after posttransplantation cyclophosphamide. Data came from immunoSEQ multiplex PCR; TCRdb stores just in-frame clones and leaves some out. The data show 37,000 or so clones, with none appearing a single time. The sample was PBMCs. Source of these receptors: a man aged 25-45 years in good health and a related stem cell transplant donor. Each CDR3 is given with its conserved first and last residue. D genes are given only for firm matches. Size is stated for part of the rows, as once, few or many counts, or as a class when the clone is expanded.

clone_size,v_call,j_call,d_call,cdr3_aa,cdr3_nt
many,TRBV6-1,TRBJ2-4,TRBD2,CASSEGLAGAKNIQYF,TGTGCCAGCAGTGAGGGACTAGCGGGGGCCAAAAACATTCAGTACTTC
few,TRBV29-1,TRBJ1-1,TRBD1,CSVCVRGPGNTEAFF,TGCAGCGTTTGTGTCAGGGGGCCGGGGAACACTGAAGCTTTCTTT
few,TRBV12-3/TRBV12-4,TRBJ2-7,TRBD2,CASSQGLAGGYEQYF,TGTGCCAGCAGTCAGGGACTAGCGGGGGGCTACGAGCAGTACTTC
many,TRBV6-1,TRBJ1-3,NA,CASSPGPRSGNTIYF,TGTGCCAGCAGTCCTGGGCCTCGCTCTGGAAACACCATATATTTT
many,TRBV18,TRBJ2-7,TRBD2,CASSPSLAGVHEQYF,TGTGCCAGCTCACCGTCACTAGCGGGGGTTCACGAGCAGTACTTC
many,TRBV18,TRBJ2-7,TRBD1,CASSPEQGSPYEQYF,TGTGCCAGCTCACCGGAACAGGGGTCCCCCTACGAGCAGTACTTC
NA,TRBV6-5,TRBJ2-1,TRBD1,CASSYGRGNQQFF,TGTGCCAGCAGTTACGGCAGGGGGAATCAGCAGTTCTTC
NA,TRBV28,TRBJ2-1,NA,CASRSHGGAGGNEQFF,TGTGCCAGCAGGTCCCACGGCGGGGCTGGGGGGAATGAGCAGTTCTTC
many,TRBV19,TRBJ2-1,TRBD2,CASSIPSGGANEQFF,TGTGCCAGTAGTATCCCCAGCGGGGGGGCCAATGAGCAGTTCTTC
many,TRBV4-2,TRBJ2-3,NA,CASSQEGGGGADTQYF,TGTGCCAGCAGCCAAGAAGGAGGAGGGGGGGCAGATACGCAGTATTTT
many,TRBV15,TRBJ2-7,NA,CATSIAGPGEEQYF,TGTGCCACCAGCATCGCCGGGCCGGGGGAAGAGCAGTACTTC
many,TRBV5-1,TRBJ2-7,NA,CASSDYRAYEQYF,TGCGCCAGCAGCGATTACAGGGCCTACGAGCAGTACTTC
NA,TRBV29-1,TRBJ2-1,TRBD1,CSHTGEANNEQFF,TGCAGCCACACAGGGGAAGCAAACAATGAGCAGTTCTTC
many,TRBV12-3/TRBV12-4,TRBJ2-2,TRBD2,CASRPLAGGWTGELFF,TGTGCCAGCAGACCCCTAGCGGGGGGGTGGACCGGGGAGCTGTTTTTT
NA,TRBV7-9,TRBJ2-1,TRBD2,CASSPELAGGHNEQFF,TGTGCCAGCAGCCCTGAACTAGCGGGGGGCCACAATGAGCAGTTCTTC
many,TRBV12-3/TRBV12-4,TRBJ1-3,TRBD1,CASSLEGAKGNTIYF,TGTGCCAGCAGTTTAGAGGGGGCGAAAGGAAACACCATATATTTT
many,TRBV12-5,TRBJ1-6,TRBD1,CASGLAPGQGYSPLHF,TGTGCTAGTGGTTTGGCTCCGGGACAGGGCTATTCACCCCTCCACTTT
many,TRBV12-3/TRBV12-4,TRBJ2-7,TRBD2,CPSSLGLADITYEQYF,TGTCCCAGTTCCCTAGGACTAGCGGATATCACCTACGAGCAGTACTTC
many,TRBV6-5,TRBJ1-5,NA,CASSYSRGSNQPQHF,TGTGCCAGCAGTTACTCCCGGGGTAGCAATCAGCCCCAGCATTTT
few,TRBV24-1,TRBJ1-2,TRBD1,CATSDSDAGGDGYTF,TGTGCCACCAGTGATTCGGACGCAGGGGGCGATGGCTACACCTTC
many,TRBV7-9,TRBJ1-3,NA,CASSLGGGGGNTIYF,TGTGCCAGCAGCTTAGGAGGGGGAGGTGGAAACACCATATATTTT
many,TRBV19,TRBJ2-2,TRBD2,CASIPGAGGGNTGELFF,TGTGCCAGTATCCCAGGTGCCGGGGGGGGGAACACCGGGGAGCTGTTTTTT
NA,TRBV24-1,TRBJ1-6,TRBD1,CATSDLDAGQGNSPLHF,TGTGCCACCAGTGATTTGGATGCCGGACAGGGGAATTCACCCCTCCACTTT
many,TRBV6-6,TRBJ2-7,TRBD1,CASTREGASYEQYF,TGTGCCAGCACTCGAGAGGGGGCATCCTACGAGCAGTACTTC
many,TRBV27,TRBJ1-1,NA,CASIKSGGRGFTEAFF,TGTGCCAGCATTAAATCCGGAGGGCGGGGGTTCACTGAAGCTTTCTTT
many,TRBV6-5,TRBJ1-5,TRBD1,CASSEGAGDQPQHF,TGTGCCAGCAGCGAGGGGGCTGGGGATCAGCCCCAGCATTTT
NA,TRBV18,TRBJ2-7,TRBD1,CASSKDRGRYEQYF,TGTGCCAGCTCCAAGGACAGGGGGCGGTACGAGCAGTACTTC
many,TRBV6-2/TRBV6-3,TRBJ1-1,NA,CASSPGQFEAFF,TGTGCCAGCAGTCCCGGACAGTTTGAAGCTTTCTTT
many,TRBV24-1,TRBJ2-2,NA,CATSDLQGLAGELFF,TGTGCCACCAGTGATCTACAGGGTTTGGCCGGGGAGCTGTTTTTT
many,TRBV18,TRBJ1-4,NA,CASSPPDRKGEKLFF,TGTGCCAGCTCACCACCGGACAGAAAAGGTGAAAAACTGTTTTTT
many,TRBV5-4,TRBJ2-3,TRBD2,CASSLAGGTDTQYF,TGTGCCAGCAGCTTGGCCGGGGGGACAGATACGCAGTATTTT
many,TRBV12-3/TRBV12-4,TRBJ1-5,NA,CASSSGYSGNQPQHF,TGTGCCAGCAGTTCAGGGTATTCAGGCAATCAGCCCCAGCATTTT
many,TRBV6-1,TRBJ1-2,TRBD1,CASRGTGMNYGYTF,TGTGCCAGCAGGGGGACAGGGATGAACTATGGCTACACCTTC
many,TRBV12-3/TRBV12-4,TRBJ2-7,NA,CASSLQGHYEQYF,TGTGCCAGCAGTTTACAGGGCCACTACGAGCAGTACTTC
many,TRBV11-2,TRBJ2-7,TRBD2,CASSMRTSALDF,TGTGCCAGCAGCATGAGGACTAGCGCCCTGGACTTC
few,TRBV5-1,TRBJ1-5,NA,CASSLEGLGQPQHF,TGCGCCAGCAGCTTGGAGGGTTTAGGTCAGCCCCAGCATTTT
many,TRBV27,TRBJ2-7,NA,CASRPPGTASYEQYF,TGTGCCAGCAGACCCCCCGGGACTGCCTCCTACGAGCAGTACTTC
many,TRBV7-3,TRBJ2-2,NA,CASSLITGELFF,TGTGCCAGCAGCTTAATAACCGGGGAGCTGTTTTTT
many,TRBV5-1,TRBJ2-1,NA,CASNYGVSYNEQFF,TGCGCGAGTAACTACGGGGTCTCCTACAATGAGCAGTTCTTC
many,TRBV19,TRBJ1-2,TRBD1,CASSIGQGGYTF,TGTGCCAGTAGTATAGGACAGGGTGGCTACACCTTC
few,TRBV18,TRBJ2-7,TRBD1,CASSAGQGIEQYF,TGTGCCAGCTCAGCGGGACAGGGGATCGAGCAGTACTTC
many,TRBV14,TRBJ2-7,TRBD2,CASSQRVAGANPVSYEQYF,TGTGCCAGCAGCCAGAGGGTAGCGGGGGCCAACCCAGTCTCCTACGAGCAGTACTTC
few,TRBV9,TRBJ1-5,NA,CASSTGQNNQPQHF,TGTGCCAGCAGCACCGGACAGAACAATCAGCCCCAGCATTTT
many,TRBV5-1,TRBJ1-6,NA,CASSLDYYSPLHF,TGCGCCAGCAGCTTGGACTACTATTCACCCCTCCACTTT
few,TRBV27,TRBJ1-5,TRBD1,CASRSRDRRFQPQHF,TGTGCCAGCAGGTCCCGGGACAGGAGGTTTCAGCCCCAGCATTTT
many,TRBV5-8,TRBJ1-4,NA,CASSPSYQGNEKLFF,TGTGCCAGCAGCCCGAGTTACCAGGGGAATGAAAAACTGTTTTTT
many,TRBV24-1,TRBJ1-2,TRBD1,CATGGTGGGYTF,TGTGCCACCGGAGGGACAGGGGGCGGCTACACCTTC
many,TRBV7-2,TRBJ2-7,NA,CASSRLPGDPYEQYF,TGTGCCAGCAGCCGTCTGCCAGGGGACCCCTACGAGCAGTACTTC
many,TRBV24-1,TRBJ2-3,TRBD1,CATSDLGTGTSTDTQYF,TGTGCCACCAGTGATTTGGGGACAGGGACTAGCACAGATACGCAGTATTTT
few,TRBV28,TRBJ2-3,NA,CASSLGSPRARLTDTQYF,TGTGCCAGCAGTCTAGGTAGCCCCAGGGCCAGACTCACAGATACGCAGTATTTT
many,TRBV29-1,TRBJ2-1,NA,CSAERGGEQFF,TGCAGCGCCGAAAGGGGCGGTGAGCAGTTCTTC
many,TRBV27,TRBJ2-1,TRBD2,CASSPGTSGANEQFF,TGTGCCAGCAGTCCGGGGACTAGCGGGGCCAATGAGCAGTTCTTC
many,TRBV5-8,TRBJ2-7,NA,CASSALGGPYEQYF,TGTGCCAGCAGCGCCCTCGGGGGGCCCTACGAGCAGTACTTC
many,TRBV12-5,TRBJ2-1,NA,CASGSGTSYNEQFF,TGTGCTAGTGGTTCCGGGACAAGCTACAATGAGCAGTTCTTC
many,TRBV7-2,TRBJ1-5,NA,CASSLAPDRRIQPQHF,TGTGCCAGCAGCTTAGCCCCCGACAGGCGAATTCAGCCCCAGCATTTT
many,TRBV12-3/TRBV12-4,TRBJ1-1,NA,CASSLAGASTEAFF,TGTGCCAGCAGTTTAGCGGGGGCTAGCACTGAAGCTTTCTTT
many,TRBV4-3,TRBJ1-3,NA,CASSQVQGFGNTIYF,TGCGCCAGCAGCCAAGTACAGGGTTTTGGAAACACCATATATTTT